Each of the 4 T cell receptor beta chains below was sequenced from the same sample in a study of blood T cells in healthy people across ages. A second 7 to 11 cycle PCR used barcoded and J-beta primers. Each CDR3 protein gets one entry after TCRdb re-called the 5' RACE reads with MiXCR. This table has 2 million or so distinct CDR3 sequences, around half appearing once. What was sequenced was blood. These receptors came from a woman aged 40 to 49 in good health.

The V and J genes are TRBV20-1 and TRBJ2-1; tentative D call: TRBD2 (6 bases). Germline V gene sequence: CDR1 DFQATT, CDR2 SNEGSKA (reference sequence). V shed 0 bases and J shed 4 bases, with 13 bases lying between them. The CDR3 spans 15 residues. CDR3 sequence reads: CSARDRRGPYNEQFF. The CDR3 DNA sequence: TGCAGTGCTAGAGATCGGCGGGGCCCTTACAATGAGCAGTTCTTC.

There are a few counts of this clonotype. At one end, the junction sequence differs from germline, possibly due to a read error. V usage is TRBV29-1 and J usage is TRBJ1-1; 10 bases are shared with TRBD1. This CDR3 comprises 14 residues. CDR1 SQVTM and CDR2 ANQGSEA come from the germline V gene. In nucleotides, the CDR3 is TGCAGCGTCCAAGGGGGACAGGGGAACGCTGAAGCTTTCTTT. This translates into CSVQGGQGNAEAFF.

The chain is built from TRBV12-3 or TRBV12-4 and TRBJ2-6, with D perhaps matching TRBD1 (5 bases). Trimming cost V 3 bases and J 5 bases, with 17 bases left between them. The CDR3 spans 17 residues. CDR3 sequence reads: CASSLNWGSRRANVLTF. The DNA for the CDR3 is TGTGCCAGCAGTTTGAACTGGGGCTCTCGAAGGGCCAACGTCCTGACTTTC.

The chain recombines TRBV18 with TRBJ2-7, with a possible D match to TRBD2 (5 bases). The V and J ends lost 0 bases and 7 bases respectively, with 10 bases between them. The CDR3 contains 13 residues. Germline CDR1 and CDR2: KGHSH and LQKENI. CDR3 sequence reads: CASSPPLRGEQYF. The CDR3 DNA is TGTGCCAGCTCACCACCACTCAGAGGGGAGCAGTACTTC.